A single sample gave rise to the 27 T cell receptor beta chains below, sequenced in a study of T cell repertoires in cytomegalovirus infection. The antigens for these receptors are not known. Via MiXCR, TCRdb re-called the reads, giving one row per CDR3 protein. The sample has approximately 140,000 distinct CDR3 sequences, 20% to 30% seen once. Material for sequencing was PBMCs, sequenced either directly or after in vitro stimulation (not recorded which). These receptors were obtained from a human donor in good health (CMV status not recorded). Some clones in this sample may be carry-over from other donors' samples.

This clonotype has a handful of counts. In DNA, the CDR3 is TGTGCCAGCAGTTACGAGGGGGGCCATCAGCCCCAGCATTTT. This sequence encodes CASSYEGGHQPQHF. The chain links TRBV6-6 to TRBJ1-5; the D gene is possibly TRBD1 (6 bases). Trimming left V 2 bases short and J 5 bases short, with 10 bases between. CDR1 and CDR2 from the germline V gene are MNHNY and SVGAGI (reference sequence). This CDR3 region has 14 residues.

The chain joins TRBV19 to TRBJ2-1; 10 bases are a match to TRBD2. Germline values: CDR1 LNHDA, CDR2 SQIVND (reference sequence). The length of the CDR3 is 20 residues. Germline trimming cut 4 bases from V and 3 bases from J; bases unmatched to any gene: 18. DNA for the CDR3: TGTGCCAGTAGTAGATCCGCTAGCGGGAGTTTAGCCTTGCGCTACAATGAGCAGTTCTTC. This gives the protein CASSRSASGSLALRYNEQFF.

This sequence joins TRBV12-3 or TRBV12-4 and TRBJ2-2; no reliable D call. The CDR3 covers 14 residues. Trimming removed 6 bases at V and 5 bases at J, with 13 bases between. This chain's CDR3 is CASRPRTQTGELFF. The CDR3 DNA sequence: TGTGCCAGCAGACCTAGGACCCAGACCGGGGAGCTGTTTTTT.

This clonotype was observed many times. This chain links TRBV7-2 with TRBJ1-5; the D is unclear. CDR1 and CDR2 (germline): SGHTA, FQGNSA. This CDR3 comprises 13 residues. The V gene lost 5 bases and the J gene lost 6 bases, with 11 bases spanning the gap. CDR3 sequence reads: CASSRGVGQPQHF. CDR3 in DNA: TGTGCCAGCAGCAGAGGCGTCGGTCAGCCCCAGCATTTT.

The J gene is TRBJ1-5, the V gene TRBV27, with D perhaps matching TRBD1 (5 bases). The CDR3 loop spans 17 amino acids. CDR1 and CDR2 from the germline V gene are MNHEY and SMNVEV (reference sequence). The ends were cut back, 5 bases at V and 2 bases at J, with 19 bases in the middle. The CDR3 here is CASSPKGPVYRNQPQHF. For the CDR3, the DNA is TGTGCCAGCAGTCCGAAGGGACCGGTTTACCGCAATCAGCCCCAGCATTTT.

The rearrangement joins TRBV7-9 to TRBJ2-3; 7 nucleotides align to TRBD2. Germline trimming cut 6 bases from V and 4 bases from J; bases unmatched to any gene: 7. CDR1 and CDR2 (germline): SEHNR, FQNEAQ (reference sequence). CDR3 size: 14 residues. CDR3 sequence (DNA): TGTGCCAGCAGACTCGGGACTATTTCAGATACGCAGTATTTT. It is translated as CASRLGTISDTQYF.

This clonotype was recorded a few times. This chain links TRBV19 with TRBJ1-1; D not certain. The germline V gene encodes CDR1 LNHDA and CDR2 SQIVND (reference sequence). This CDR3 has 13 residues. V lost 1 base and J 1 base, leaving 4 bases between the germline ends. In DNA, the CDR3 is TGTGCCAGTAGTATAGCTCCGAACACTGAAGCTTTCTTT. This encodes CASSIAPNTEAFF.

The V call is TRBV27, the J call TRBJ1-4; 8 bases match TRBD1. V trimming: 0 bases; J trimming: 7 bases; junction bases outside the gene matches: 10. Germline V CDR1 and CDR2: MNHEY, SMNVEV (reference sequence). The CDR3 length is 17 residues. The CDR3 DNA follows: TGTGCCAGCAGTTTATCAAGGGGAGGGACAGGAATTGAAAAACTGTTTTTT. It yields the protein CASSLSRGGTGIEKLFF. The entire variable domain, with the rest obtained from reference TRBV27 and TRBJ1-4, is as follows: EAQVTQNPRYLITVTGKKLTVTCSQNMNHEYMSWYRQDPGLGLRQIYYSMNVEVTDKGDVPEGYKVSRKEKRNFPLILESPSPNQTSLYFCASSLSRGGTGIEKLFFGSGTQLSVL.

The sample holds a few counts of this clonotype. The DNA of the CDR3 is TGTGCCAGCAGTCAGTCTACGGTACAGTACTTC. Residues: CASSQSTVQYF. This sequence joins TRBV6-2 or TRBV6-3 and TRBJ2-4; no definite D call. V dropped 5 bases and J dropped 13 bases, with 12 bases sitting between them. CDR1 is MNHEY and CDR2 is SVGEGT in the germline V gene. This CDR3 is 11 amino acids long.

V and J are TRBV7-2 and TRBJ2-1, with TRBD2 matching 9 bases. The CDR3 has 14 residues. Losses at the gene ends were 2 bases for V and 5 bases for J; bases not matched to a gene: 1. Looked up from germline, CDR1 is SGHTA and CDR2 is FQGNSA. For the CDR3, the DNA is TGTGCCAGCAGCTTACTAGCGGGAAACAATGAGCAGTTCTTC. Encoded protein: CASSLLAGNNEQFF.

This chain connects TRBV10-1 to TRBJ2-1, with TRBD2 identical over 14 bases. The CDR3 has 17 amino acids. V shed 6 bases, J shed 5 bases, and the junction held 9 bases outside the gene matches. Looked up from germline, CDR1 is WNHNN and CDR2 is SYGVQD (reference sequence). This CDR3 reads CASSRGLAGGKDNEQFF. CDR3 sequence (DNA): TGCGCCAGCAGCCGCGGACTAGCGGGAGGAAAAGACAATGAGCAGTTCTTC.

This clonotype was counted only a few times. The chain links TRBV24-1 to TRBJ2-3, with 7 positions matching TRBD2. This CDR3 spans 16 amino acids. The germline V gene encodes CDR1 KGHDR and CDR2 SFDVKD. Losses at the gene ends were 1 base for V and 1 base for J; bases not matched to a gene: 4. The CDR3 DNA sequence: TGTGCCACCAGTGATTTTGTGGGGAGGGGCACAGATACGCAGTATTTT. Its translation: CATSDFVGRGTDTQYF.

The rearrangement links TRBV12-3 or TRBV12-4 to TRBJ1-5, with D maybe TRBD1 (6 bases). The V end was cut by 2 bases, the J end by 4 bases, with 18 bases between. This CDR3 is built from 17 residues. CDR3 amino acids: CASSLMLGGSLNQPQHF. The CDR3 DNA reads TGTGCCAGCAGTTTAATGTTAGGGGGGTCCCTAAATCAGCCCCAGCATTTT.

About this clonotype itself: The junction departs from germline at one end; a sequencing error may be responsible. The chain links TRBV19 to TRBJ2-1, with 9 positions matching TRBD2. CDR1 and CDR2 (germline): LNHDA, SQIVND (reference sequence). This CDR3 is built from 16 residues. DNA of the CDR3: TGTGCCAGTAGTATGACTAGCGGTAGCTCCTACAATGAGCAGTTATTC. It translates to CASSMTSGSSYNEQLF.

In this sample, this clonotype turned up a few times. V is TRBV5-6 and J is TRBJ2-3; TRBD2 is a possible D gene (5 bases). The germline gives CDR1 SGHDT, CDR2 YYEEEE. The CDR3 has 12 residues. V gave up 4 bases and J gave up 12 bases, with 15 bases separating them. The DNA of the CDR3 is TGTGCCAGCAGCGTGGGAGTAAACCTCCAGTATTTT. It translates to CASSVGVNLQYF.

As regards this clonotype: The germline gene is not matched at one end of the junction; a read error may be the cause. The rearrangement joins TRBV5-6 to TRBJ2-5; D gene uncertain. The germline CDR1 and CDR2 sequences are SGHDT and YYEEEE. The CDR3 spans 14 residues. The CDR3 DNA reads TGTGCCAGCAGCTTCCGACGGGCCCAAGATACCCAGTACTTC. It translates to CASSFRRAQDTQYF.

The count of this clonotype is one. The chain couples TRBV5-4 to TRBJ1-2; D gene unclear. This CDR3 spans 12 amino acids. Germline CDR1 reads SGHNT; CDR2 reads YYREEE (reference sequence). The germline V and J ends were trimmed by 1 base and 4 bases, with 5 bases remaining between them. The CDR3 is CASSLNSYGYTF. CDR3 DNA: TGTGCCAGCAGCTTGAACAGCTATGGCTACACCTTC. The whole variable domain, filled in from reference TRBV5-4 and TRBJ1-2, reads ETGVTQSPTHLIKTRGQQVTLRCSSQSGHNTVSWYQQALGQGPQFIFQYYREEENGRGNFPPRFSGLQFPNYSSELNVNALELDDSALYLCASSLNSYGYTFGSGTRLTVV.

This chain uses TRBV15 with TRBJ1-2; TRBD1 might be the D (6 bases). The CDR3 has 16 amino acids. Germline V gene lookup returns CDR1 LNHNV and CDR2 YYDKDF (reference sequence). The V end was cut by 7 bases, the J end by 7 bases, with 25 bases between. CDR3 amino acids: CATTALQGGSVGGYTF. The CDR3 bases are TGTGCCACCACGGCCCTACAGGGAGGAAGTGTCGGTGGCTACACCTTC.

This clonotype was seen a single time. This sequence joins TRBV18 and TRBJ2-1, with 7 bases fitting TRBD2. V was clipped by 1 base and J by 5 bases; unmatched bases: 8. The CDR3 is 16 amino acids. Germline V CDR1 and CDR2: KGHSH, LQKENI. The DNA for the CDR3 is TGTGCCAGCTCACCACTTCCAGCGGGAACACACAATGAGCAGTTCTTC. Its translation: CASSPLPAGTHNEQFF.

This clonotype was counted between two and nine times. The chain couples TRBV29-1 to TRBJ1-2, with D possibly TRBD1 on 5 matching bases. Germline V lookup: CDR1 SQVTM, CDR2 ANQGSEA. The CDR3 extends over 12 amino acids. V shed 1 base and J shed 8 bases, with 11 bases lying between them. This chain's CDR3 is CSVEAPGGGYTF. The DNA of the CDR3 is TGCAGCGTTGAAGCCCCCGGGGGAGGCTACACCTTC.

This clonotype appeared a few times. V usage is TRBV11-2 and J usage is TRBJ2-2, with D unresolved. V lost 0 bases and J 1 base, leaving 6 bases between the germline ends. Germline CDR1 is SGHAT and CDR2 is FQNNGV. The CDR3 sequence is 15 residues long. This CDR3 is CASSLDGRNTGELFF. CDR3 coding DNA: TGTGCCAGCAGCTTAGATGGCAGGAACACCGGGGAGCTGTTTTTT.

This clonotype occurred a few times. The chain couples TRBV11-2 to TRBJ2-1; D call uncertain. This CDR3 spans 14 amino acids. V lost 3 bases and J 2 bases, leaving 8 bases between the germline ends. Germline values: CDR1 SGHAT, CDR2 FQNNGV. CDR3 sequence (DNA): TGTGCCAGCAGCTTGACCGCCGCCTACAATGAGCAGTTCTTC. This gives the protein CASSLTAAYNEQFF.

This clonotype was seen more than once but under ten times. This CDR3 reads CASSSTYKNIQYF. The CDR3 DNA reads TGTGCCAGCAGTTCTACTTACAAGAACATTCAGTACTTC. The V gene is TRBV6-2 or TRBV6-3, the J gene TRBJ2-4; D remains unclear. Looked up from germline, CDR1 is MNHEY and CDR2 is SVGEGT. The germline V and J ends were trimmed by 4 bases and 7 bases, with 11 bases remaining between them. This CDR3 is built from 13 residues.

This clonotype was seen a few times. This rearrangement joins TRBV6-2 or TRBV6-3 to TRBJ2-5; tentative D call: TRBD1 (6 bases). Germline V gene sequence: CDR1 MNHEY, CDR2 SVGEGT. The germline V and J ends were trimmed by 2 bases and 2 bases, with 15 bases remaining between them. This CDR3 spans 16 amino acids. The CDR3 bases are TGTGCCAGCAGTTACCAACCCGGGACACAACAAGAGACCCAGTACTTC. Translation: CASSYQPGTQQETQYF.

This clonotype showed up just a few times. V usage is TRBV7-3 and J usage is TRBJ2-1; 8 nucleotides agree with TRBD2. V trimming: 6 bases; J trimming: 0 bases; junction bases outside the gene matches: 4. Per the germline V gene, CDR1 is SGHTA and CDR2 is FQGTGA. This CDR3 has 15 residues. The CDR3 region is CASRRSGASYNEQFF. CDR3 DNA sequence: TGTGCCAGCAGGCGTAGCGGGGCCTCCTACAATGAGCAGTTCTTC.

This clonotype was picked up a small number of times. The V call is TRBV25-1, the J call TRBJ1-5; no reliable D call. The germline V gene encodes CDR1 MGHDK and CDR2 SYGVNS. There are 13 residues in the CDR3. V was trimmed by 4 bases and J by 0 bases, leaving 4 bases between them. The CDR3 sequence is CASSVGSNQPQHF. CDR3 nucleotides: TGTGCCAGCAGTGTAGGTAGCAATCAGCCCCAGCATTTT. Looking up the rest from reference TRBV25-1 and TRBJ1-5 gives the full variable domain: EADIYQTPRYLVIGTGKKITLECSQTMGHDKMYWYQQDPGMELHLIHYSYGVNSTEKGDLSSESTVSRIRTEHFPLTLESARPSHTSQYLCASSVGSNQPQHFGDGTRLSIL.

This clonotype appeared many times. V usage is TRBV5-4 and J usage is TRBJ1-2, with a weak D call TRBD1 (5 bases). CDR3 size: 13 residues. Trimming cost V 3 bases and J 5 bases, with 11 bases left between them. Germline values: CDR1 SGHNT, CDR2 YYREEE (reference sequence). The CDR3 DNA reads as TGTGCCAGCAGCTCAGGGTCACGTTATGGCTACACCTTC. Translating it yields CASSSGSRYGYTF.